The 31 T cell receptor beta chains listed next were all sequenced from one sample in a study of response to subunit inactivated influenza vaccine. TCRdb analysed the RT-PCR reads with MiXCR anew, one entry per CDR3 protein. The sample gives around 500,000 distinct CDR3 sequences, roughly 9.8% of which show up once; over 9.5% is in the top ten. The sequencing here drew on PBMCs from blood, taken roughly 45 days after vaccination. Every receptor here comes from a man aged 50 or older who received an inactivated influenza vaccine.

This clonotype turned up a few times. V is TRBV9 and J is TRBJ2-1; 11 bases agree with TRBD2. With 0 bases clipped from V and 12 bases from J, the junction kept 14 bases outside the gene matches. Germline lookup yields CDR1 SGDLS and CDR2 YYNGEE. The CDR3 has 17 amino acids. The CDR3, as DNA: TGTGCCAGCAGCGTAGGGACTAGCGGGCTATTGGGGTATGGGCAGTTCTTC. As protein: CASSVGTSGLLGYGQFF.

This clonotype came up a few times. The junction differs from germline at one of its ends, possibly a read error. The chain employs TRBV9 and TRBJ2-5; 8 bases are a match to TRBD2. The CDR3 is 14 residues long. The V gene's germline CDR1 is SGDLS and CDR2 YYNGEE. CDR3 loop: CASSVGGLASPNDF. Written as DNA, the CDR3 is TGTGCCAGCAGCGTAGGAGGACTAGCTTCCCCAAACGACTTC. The full variable domain, in which reference TRBV9 and TRBJ2-5 provide the parts outside the CDR3, is DSGVTQTPKHLITATGQRVTLRCSPRSGDLSVYWYQQSLDQGLQFLIQYYNGEERAKGNILERFSAQQFPDLHSELNLSSLELGDSALYFCASSVGGLASPNDFGPGTRLLVL.

This clonotype was detected only a few times. CDR3 in amino acids: CASSIGQNTEAFF. The CDR3 DNA reads as TGTGCCAGTAGTATTGGCCAGAACACTGAAGCTTTCTTT. V usage is TRBV19 and J usage is TRBJ1-1; D gene uncertain. The V gene lost 3 bases and the J gene lost 1 base, with 6 bases spanning the gap. The CDR3 is 13 amino acids. The germline CDR1 and CDR2 sequences are LNHDA and SQIVND (reference sequence). The full variable domain, its missing parts supplied by reference TRBV19 and TRBJ1-1, is DGGITQSPKYLFRKEGQNVTLSCEQNLNHDAMYWYRQDPGQGLRLIYYSQIVNDFQKGDIAEGYSVSREKKESFPLTVTSAQKNPTAFYLCASSIGQNTEAFFGQGTRLTVV.

The gene calls are TRBV7-6 and TRBJ2-1; TRBD2 aligns across 7 bases. Germline assignment: CDR1 SGHVS and CDR2 FNYEAQ. The junction had 8 bases not matched to a gene; V was cut back by 0 bases and J by 3 bases. The CDR3 has 17 amino acids. Here the CDR3 DNA reads TGTGCCAGCAGCTTAGCGGTGGCGGGAGAGGGCTACAATGAGCAGTTCTTC. Protein: CASSLAVAGEGYNEQFF.

This clonotype was detected a few times. The chain carries TRBV7-2 and TRBJ2-1; D possibly uses TRBD1 or TRBD2 (5 bases each). Germline CDR1 reads SGHTA; CDR2 reads FQGNSA. Deletions cut 2 bases from V and 7 bases from J, with 12 bases between. The CDR3 is made up of 14 amino acids. The CDR3 DNA is TGTGCCAGCAGCTTATGGGTCGAGGGGAATGAGCAGTTCTTC. Translating it yields CASSLWVEGNEQFF. The whole variable domain, remainder taken from reference TRBV7-2 and TRBJ2-1, is GAGVSQSPSNKVTEKGKDVELRCDPISGHTALYWYRQSLGQGLEFLIYFQGNSAPDKSGLPSDRFSAERTGGSVSTLTIQRTQQEDSAVYLCASSLWVEGNEQFFGPGTRLTVL.

This clonotype was found a few times. The V call is TRBV7-9, the J call TRBJ2-7; 7 nucleotides line up with TRBD1. Germline-derived CDR1 and CDR2 are SEHNR and FQNEAQ (reference sequence). J was trimmed by 2 bases and V by 5 bases; bases with no gene match: 12. The CDR3 covers 16 residues. The CDR3 sequence: CASSTRTRQGTYEQYF. The DNA for the CDR3 is TGTGCCAGCAGCACGCGTACGAGACAGGGAACCTACGAGCAGTACTTC.

In this sample, this clonotype turned up a few times. J is TRBJ2-3 and V is TRBV29-1; D not certain. Trimming pared 3 bases from V and 8 bases from J, leaving 18 bases between. This CDR3 spans 14 amino acids. The germline gives CDR1 SQVTM, CDR2 ANQGSEA. The CDR3 is CSVEGAPIKGTQYF. Here the CDR3 DNA reads TGCAGCGTTGAGGGCGCCCCCATAAAGGGTACGCAGTATTTT.

The chain combines TRBV12-3 or TRBV12-4 with TRBJ2-3, with 7 bases lining up with TRBD1. V lost 6 bases and J lost 3; bases outside the gene matches: 9. The CDR3 totals 15 residues. The CDR3 reads CASSQTGLSTDTQYF. The CDR3 DNA is TGTGCCAGCAGCCAGACAGGGTTATCGACAGATACGCAGTATTTT.

CDR3 DNA: TGCGCCAGCAGCCAGGCCCCGGGCCCAACCTACGAGCAGTACTTC. Residues: CASSQAPGPTYEQYF. J is TRBJ2-7 and V is TRBV4-3; D unresolved. Looked up from germline, CDR1 is LGHNA and CDR2 is YSLEER. This CDR3 is 15 amino acids long. V shed 3 bases and J shed 2 bases, with 14 bases lying between them.

This clonotype was picked up a small number of times. The V and J genes are TRBV24-1 and TRBJ2-1; the D is unclear. CDR3 length: 12 amino acids. V was shortened by 4 bases and J by 10 bases, with 10 bases between the two germline ends. The V gene's germline CDR1 is KGHDR and CDR2 SFDVKD. The CDR3 loop reads CATSDFTREQFF. In DNA form, the CDR3 reads TGTGCCACCAGTGACTTCACGCGGGAGCAGTTCTTC.

This clonotype was seen many times. The chain uses TRBV10-3 and TRBJ2-2, with unresolved D. The CDR3 contains 16 residues. Trimming removed 4 bases from V and 4 bases from J, with 16 bases in between. Germline-derived CDR1 and CDR2 are ENHRY and SYGVKD. CDR3 DNA sequence: TGTGCCATCAGTGGCCCCGTGCGGCAGAGCACCGGGGAGCTGTTTTTT. Residues: CAISGPVRQSTGELFF.

This clonotype was detected only a few times. This chain connects TRBV20-1 to TRBJ2-3, with 7 positions matching TRBD2. This CDR3 spans 13 amino acids. Germline loops: CDR1 DFQATT, CDR2 SNEGSKA (reference sequence). The V and J ends lost 5 bases and 3 bases, in that order; junction bases with no gene match: 5. The CDR3 loop is CSAAGVATDTQYF. The CDR3 DNA follows: TGCAGTGCTGCGGGAGTGGCAACAGATACGCAGTATTTT.

In its sample, this clonotype was seen a few times. The rearrangement uses TRBV11-1 and TRBJ2-3; D assignment may be TRBD1 or TRBD2 (5 bases each). The CDR3 is 15 amino acids. The V gene's germline CDR1 is SGHAT and CDR2 FQDESV (reference sequence). V dropped 2 bases and J dropped 2 bases, with 11 bases sitting between them. The CDR3 region is CASSLRGPNTDTQYF. CDR3 sequence (DNA): TGTGCCAGCAGCTTACGGGGACCGAACACAGATACGCAGTATTTT.

This clonotype was detected a few times. The chain joins TRBV6-1 to TRBJ2-5; a weak D match, TRBD1 (6 bases). CDR1 is MNHNS and CDR2 is SASEGT in the germline V gene. The CDR3 has 16 residues. V was clipped by 5 bases and J by 1 base, with 17 bases between them. This chain's CDR3 is CASSLQWGRLQETQYF. CDR3 nucleotide sequence: TGTGCCAGCAGTCTCCAGTGGGGGCGGCTCCAAGAGACCCAGTACTTC.

This clonotype was detected only a few times. V usage is TRBV5-6 and J usage is TRBJ2-3; TRBD1 matches at 7 bases. This CDR3 is built from 18 residues. J was trimmed by 0 bases and V by 5 bases; bases with no gene match: 15. Looked up from germline, CDR1 is SGHDT and CDR2 is YYEEEE. In DNA form, the CDR3 reads TGTGCCAGCAGACGCACAGGGGTCGGCCTCTTCAGCACAGATACGCAGTATTTT. This codes for CASRRTGVGLFSTDTQYF.

The chain couples TRBV5-1 to TRBJ2-5, with 8 bases fitting TRBD2. The germline gives CDR1 SGHRS, CDR2 YFSETQ. The junction had 5 bases not matched to a gene; V was cut back by 2 bases and J by 2 bases. CDR3 length: 15 amino acids. The CDR3 protein is CASSFREGVQETQYF. The CDR3 DNA reads TGCGCCAGCAGCTTCCGGGAGGGGGTTCAAGAGACCCAGTACTTC.

This clonotype appeared many times. The V call is TRBV7-2, the J call TRBJ1-5, with 8 bases lining up with TRBD1. J lost 5 bases, V lost 4 bases, and 7 bases had no gene match. The CDR3 spans 15 residues. The germline gives CDR1 SGHTA, CDR2 FQGNSA. The CDR3 reads CASSSRTGRDQPQHF. The CDR3 nucleotides are TGTGCCAGCAGCTCCAGGACAGGGCGGGATCAGCCCCAGCATTTT.

This clonotype was seen a handful of times. The rearrangement uses TRBV24-1 and TRBJ2-7; no clear D gene. CDR1 and CDR2 from the germline V gene are KGHDR and SFDVKD. The CDR3 is 13 amino acids. Trimming removed 3 bases at V and 5 bases at J, with 10 bases between. The CDR3 DNA sequence: TGTGCCACCAGTGATGCCGCTAGAAACGAGCAGTACTTC. This gives the protein CATSDAARNEQYF.

In this sample, this clonotype turned up a few times. V usage is TRBV25-1 and J usage is TRBJ2-1; 9 bases agree with TRBD1. Germline V gives CDR1 MGHDK, CDR2 SYGVNS. V trimming: 3 bases; J trimming: 5 bases; junction bases outside the gene matches: 5. The CDR3 spans 15 residues. The CDR3 here is CASSDPGTGHNEQFF. In DNA, the CDR3 is TGTGCCAGCAGTGACCCTGGGACAGGGCACAATGAGCAGTTCTTC.

The chain has TRBV20-1 and TRBJ1-2; D remains ambiguous. Trimming shortened V by 7 bases and J by 8 bases, and 17 bases separated the two germline ends. Germline V gene lookup returns CDR1 DFQATT and CDR2 SNEGSKA (reference sequence). This CDR3 comprises 12 residues. CDR3 residues: CSVGIPLRGYTF. CDR3 nucleotide sequence: TGCAGTGTCGGAATACCTCTGAGGGGCTACACCTTC.

The table lists this clonotype with a few counts. The chain uses TRBV20-1 and TRBJ2-1; 7 nucleotides line up with TRBD2. The CDR3 sequence is 15 residues long. Germline CDR1 DFQATT, CDR2 SNEGSKA (reference sequence). J lost 9 bases, V lost 3 bases, and 14 bases had no gene match. DNA for the CDR3: TGCAGTGCTAGTCGGGCCAGCGGGATTAATCTTGAGCAGTTCTTC. This translates into CSASRASGINLEQFF.

This clonotype was seen repeatedly, ten times or more. For the CDR3, the DNA is TGTGCCACCAGAGTCGGGGTAACCGAACTTCAAGAGACCCAGTACTTC. Translated: CATRVGVTELQETQYF. V gene TRBV10-3 combines with J gene TRBJ2-5; tentatively, D is TRBD2 (5 bases). The germline gives CDR1 ENHRY, CDR2 SYGVKD. This CDR3 is 16 amino acids long. V was shortened by 10 bases and J by 2 bases, with 23 bases between the two germline ends.

J is TRBJ1-5 and V is TRBV5-6, with 10 positions matching TRBD1. V was clipped by 6 bases and J by 2 bases; unmatched bases: 17. Germline lookup yields CDR1 SGHDT and CDR2 YYEEEE. The CDR3 extends over 19 amino acids. CDR3 protein: CASTLSGTGVRIGNQPQHF. Here the CDR3 DNA reads TGTGCCAGCACCCTAAGTGGGACAGGGGTCCGAATTGGCAATCAGCCCCAGCATTTT.

The rearrangement uses TRBV28 and TRBJ1-4; 7 bases align to TRBD1. The CDR3 has 16 residues. Trimming took 2 bases from V and 5 from J; bases not matched to a gene: 8. CDR1 and CDR2 (germline): MDHEN, SYDVKM. The CDR3 DNA sequence: TGTGCCAGCAGTTTAGGGGGGGGACAGATCAATGAAAAACTGTTTTTT. Translation: CASSLGGGQINEKLFF. The whole variable domain, remainder taken from reference TRBV28 and TRBJ1-4, is DVKVTQSSRYLVKRTGEKVFLECVQDMDHENMFWYRQDPGLGLRLIYFSYDVKMKEKGDIPEGYSVSREKKERFSLILESASTNQTSMYLCASSLGGGQINEKLFFGSGTQLSVL.

This clonotype was recorded a few times. The rearrangement uses TRBV10-3 and TRBJ1-6; the D is unclear. The V end lost 3 bases, the J end lost 8 bases, and 11 bases lay between the germline ends. The CDR3 covers 14 residues. CDR1 and CDR2 (germline): ENHRY, SYGVKD. The CDR3 bases are TGTGCCATCAGTGATGTAACGCGGGATTCACCCCTCCACTTT. Protein: CAISDVTRDSPLHF.

CDR3: CASSVDPGGDGYTF. The CDR3 DNA is TGTGCCAGCAGCGTAGATCCGGGTGGCGATGGCTACACCTTC. The chain has TRBV9 and TRBJ1-2; no clear D gene. The CDR3 is 14 residues long. V lost 0 bases, J lost 6 bases, and 12 bases lay in between. Looked up from germline, CDR1 is SGDLS and CDR2 is YYNGEE.

This clonotype showed up just a few times. This chain connects TRBV6-5 to TRBJ2-7, with 7 bases that match TRBD1. The CDR3 has 12 residues. Per the germline V gene, CDR1 is MNHEY and CDR2 is SVGAGI. V gave up 8 bases and J gave up 6 bases; unmatched junction bases: 7. CDR3 coding DNA: TGTGCCAGCTCCTACAGGGGATCCGAGCAGTACTTC. Protein product: CASSYRGSEQYF.

The gene calls are TRBV24-1 and TRBJ2-7; no definite D call. The CDR3 length is 11 residues. Germline lookup yields CDR1 KGHDR and CDR2 SFDVKD. V lost 1 base to trimming and J lost 6 bases, with 3 bases between them. As DNA, the CDR3 is TGTGCCACCAGTGATTTAAGCGAGCAGTACTTC. It yields the protein CATSDLSEQYF.

This clonotype was seen at least ten times. The gene calls are TRBV10-3 and TRBJ2-5; D is ambiguous. Germline CDR1 reads ENHRY; CDR2 reads SYGVKD. This CDR3 spans 12 amino acids. Trimming cost V 10 bases and J 3 bases, with 12 bases left between them. CDR3 residues: CATHGGKETQYF. The CDR3 coding sequence is TGTGCCACCCACGGTGGCAAAGAGACCCAGTACTTC.

This clonotype was seen many times. This chain connects TRBV4-1 to TRBJ2-1, with 9 bases fitting TRBD1. V was pared by 1 base and J by 9 bases, with 10 bases of the junction left unmatched. Per the germline V gene, CDR1 is MGHRA and CDR2 is YSYEKL. The CDR3 length is 16 residues. The DNA of the CDR3 is TGCGCCAGCAGCCAAGGGCCGGGACAGGGAAGAGGTGAGCAGTTCTTC. Its protein product is CASSQGPGQGRGEQFF.

This clonotype occurred a few times. This chain connects TRBV28 to TRBJ2-7; 7 bases are shared with TRBD1. With V trimmed by 10 bases and J by 3 bases, 18 bases remained unmatched. Germline CDR1 reads MDHEN; CDR2 reads SYDVKM. This CDR3 is built from 16 residues. The CDR3 is CATLSPNRGGHYEQYF. CDR3 in DNA: TGTGCCACTCTTTCCCCCAACAGGGGCGGACACTACGAGCAGTACTTC.